A single sample gave rise to the 5 T cell receptor beta chains below, sequenced in a study of molecular identifiers for immune sequencing clone quantification. TCRdb processed the PCR reads anew with MiXCR; each CDR3 protein has one entry. Of tens of thousands of distinct CDR3 sequences listed, over 20% are singletons. The sequenced sample consisted of naive CD8+ T cells from blood, with Jurkat cell RNA spiked in. Subset meaning: FACS-sorted CD8+CD4-CCR7+CD45RA+ naive T cells. The receptors were sampled from a human donor in good health. Some libraries in this study had Jurkat cell RNA spiked in.

This clonotype was found many times. The CDR3 loop is CASSRGTRLKETQYF. CDR3 bases: TGTGCCAGCAGTCGAGGGACTCGCCTTAAAGAGACCCAGTACTTC. The rearrangement uses TRBV7-8 and TRBJ2-5, with D perhaps matching TRBD2 (6 bases). V lost 6 bases and J 3 bases, leaving 17 bases between the germline ends. CDR1 is SGHVS and CDR2 is FQNEAQ in the germline V gene. CDR3 length equals 15 residues.

This clonotype was seen a few times. The chain employs TRBV2 and TRBJ1-6; 9 positions agree with TRBD1. The trim removed 7 bases at V and 9 bases at J, leaving 7 bases unmatched. CDR3 length: 14 amino acids. The V gene's germline CDR1 is SNHLY and CDR2 FYNNEI. For the CDR3, the DNA is TGTGCCAGCAAGTCCGGGACAGGGACTTCACCCCTCCACTTT. It translates to CASKSGTGTSPLHF.

This clonotype was counted at least ten times. This chain uses TRBV19 with TRBJ1-5; D gene ambiguous. The CDR3 runs 15 residues. Germline V lookup: CDR1 LNHDA, CDR2 SQIVND (reference sequence). V was trimmed by 1 base and J by 4 bases, leaving 11 bases between them. Here the CDR3 reads CASSIGGALNQPQHF. The CDR3 nucleotides are TGTGCCAGTAGTATAGGGGGTGCCCTTAATCAGCCCCAGCATTTT.

This clonotype turned up a few times. The rearrangement links TRBV29-1 to TRBJ2-2; D uncertain. V lost 4 bases and J 0 bases, leaving 6 bases between the germline ends. Germline values: CDR1 SQVTM, CDR2 ANQGSEA. The CDR3 contains 13 residues. CDR3 in amino acids: CSVVRPNTGELFF. The DNA for the CDR3 is TGCAGCGTTGTGAGGCCGAACACCGGGGAGCTGTTTTTT.

In this sample, this clonotype turned up once. V and J are TRBV27 and TRBJ2-7; 9 nucleotides match TRBD1. Trimming cost V 4 bases and J 4 bases; bases outside gene matches: 8. The germline CDR1 and CDR2 sequences are MNHEY and SMNVEV (reference sequence). The length of the CDR3 is 15 residues. The CDR3 DNA reads TGTGCCAGCAGTTCCACAGGGGGCGCGGGATACGAGCAGTACTTC. Translated: CASSSTGGAGYEQYF.